This record concerns one T cell receptor (beta chain) sequence. The antigen remains unidentified. Tumor tissue was taken before any definitive surgery or chemotherapy was given. The sample comes from a study of high-grade serous ovarian cancer treatment subgroups. The overall study: Each sample yielded on average around 7,500 unique TCR beta rearrangements from approximately 15,000 reads.

Data came from immunoSEQ multiplex PCR; TCRdb stores just in-frame clones and leaves some out. The repertoire holds about 12,000 clones, with 80% to 90% as singletons. This CDR3 spans 16 amino acids. The germline V gene has CDR1 SGHTA and CDR2 FQGNSA. Deletions cut 1 base from V and 1 base from J, with 10 bases between. Study-level points and caveats: The analyses considered CDR3 and ignored CDR1 and CDR2. Tumors within one patient showed repertoire similarity of roughly 0.11 to 0.79.

The sequencing sample was made of tumor tissue. The chain joins TRBV7-2 to TRBJ1-4; TRBD1 is a possible D gene (5 bases). The receptor's source is a human donor with high-grade serous ovarian cancer. The CDR3 nucleotides read TGTGCCAGCAGCTTAGATTTCAGGGTAACTAATGAAAAACTGTTTTTT. It translates to CASSLDFRVTNEKLFF.